The source of this T cell receptor beta chain is a study of OX40 agonist ivuxolimab in advanced cancers. Study findings and constraints: CD8+ T cells were the subset that, on average, had more expanded clones than CD4+. Partial responders receiving 0.1-3.0 mg/kg showed among the lowest clonal expansion. No antigen was identified for the clonally expanded peripheral T cells.

Profiling relied on immunoSEQ multiplex PCR, and the TCRdb table lists in-frame clones only, not all of them. This sample has about 58,000 clones, with approximately 86% found just once. On this clone itself: The antigen is unknown.

Germline V lookup: CDR1 SGHRS, CDR2 YFSETQ. This CDR3 region has 14 residues. The ends were cut back, 2 bases at V and 0 bases at J, with 9 bases in the middle. Sampled blood was obtained at baseline, cycle 4 day 1, and cycle 7 day 1. Sequenced here: CD4+ or CD8+ T cells sorted from blood, sampled in a trial of the OX40 agonist ivuxolimab. V usage is TRBV5-1 and J usage is TRBJ2-7; D gene unclear. This sequence originates from an adult with an advanced solid tumor such as melanoma, head and neck, liver or kidney cancer. The CDR3, as DNA: TGCGCCAGCAGCTTTCGGTTACCCTCCTACGAGCAGTACTTC. This sequence encodes CASSFRLPSYEQYF.